The next 13 T cell receptor beta chains were all read from a single sample in a study of regulatory T cells in long-lasting Graves disease. The time point was: newly diagnosed GD, antithyroid drugs for less than 3 months. Preparation of the TCR library used RNA extracted from PBMCs. Relying on iRepertoire HTBI primers and Arm-PCR of CDR3 regions, the team built TCR beta libraries. In TCRdb, the multiplex PCR reads were re-called with MiXCR into one record per CDR3 protein. The repertoire holds about half a million distinct CDR3 sequences, with around 12% as singletons. These data were likewise used in another study, on T cells in Graves' hyperthyroidism and ophthalmopathy.

This sample comprised peripheral blood mononuclear cells (PBMCs), obtained at new diagnosis, from a patient treated with antithyroid drugs. These receptors all come from a woman between 25 and 40 years old with Graves disease.

This sequence joins TRBV20-1 and TRBJ2-1; 8 nucleotides align to TRBD2. CDR3 length equals 16 residues. The V gene's germline CDR1 is DFQATT and CDR2 SNEGSKA (reference sequence). The trim removed 6 bases at V and 2 bases at J, leaving 12 bases unmatched. CDR3 coding DNA: TGCAGTGCACGCCGCTTCCCGCGGGAGGCCTACAATGAGCAGTTCTTC. Translating gives CSARRFPREAYNEQFF.

This clonotype has only a few counts. This chain uses TRBV12-3 or TRBV12-4 with TRBJ1-4; D is possibly TRBD1 (5 bases). The CDR3 has 18 amino acids. Trimming shortened V by 7 bases and J by 1 base, and 22 bases separated the two germline ends. For the CDR3, the DNA is TGTGCCAGCACCTTTTGGGGGGGGAGAAGGGGAACTAATGAAAAACTGTTTTTT. As protein: CASTFWGGRRGTNEKLFF.

This clonotype came up many times. The chain links TRBV3-1 to TRBJ1-4; 8 bases are a match to TRBD1. Germline V CDR1 and CDR2: LGHDT, YNNKEL (reference sequence). V trimming: 5 bases; J trimming: 6 bases; junction bases outside the gene matches: 11. The CDR3 is 16 residues long. For the CDR3, the DNA is TGTGCCAGCAGCGACACAGGGGGAGTTGGGTATGAAAAACTGTTTTTT. Protein product: CASSDTGGVGYEKLFF.

The V gene is TRBV19, the J gene TRBJ1-3; D gene ambiguous. V gave up 5 bases and J gave up 0 bases, with 14 bases separating them. Per the germline V gene, CDR1 is LNHDA and CDR2 is SQIVND (reference sequence). The CDR3 has 16 amino acids. CDR3 sequence (DNA): TGTGCCAGTAGTCCGGACCGATGGCGCTCTGGAAACACCATATATTTT. This codes for CASSPDRWRSGNTIYF.

This clonotype has only a few counts. V is TRBV9 and J is TRBJ1-2; no clear D gene. Germline V lookup: CDR1 SGDLS, CDR2 YYNGEE. The V end lost 3 bases, the J end lost 4 bases, and 13 bases lay between the germline ends. The length of the CDR3 is 14 residues. DNA of the CDR3: TGTGCCAGCAGCGCCCATCCTGAGAGCTATGGCTACACCTTC. It codes for CASSAHPESYGYTF.

This clonotype was detected a few times. The chain carries TRBV10-2 and TRBJ2-1; TRBD1 matches 10 bases. Germline CDR1 and CDR2: WSHSY and SAAADI. CDR3 size: 16 residues. V shed 3 bases, J shed 7 bases, and the junction held 9 bases outside the gene matches. CDR3 in DNA: TGCGCCAGCAGTGATACCGGACAGGGGGTTAGGAATGAGCAGTTCTTC. Translating gives CASSDTGQGVRNEQFF.

This clonotype occurred many times. The chain is built from TRBV28 and TRBJ2-6, with TRBD1 matching over 8 bases. Trimming removed 3 bases from V and 2 bases from J; junction bases left unmatched: 27. The CDR3 loop spans 24 amino acids. From germline, CDR1 is MDHEN and CDR2 SYDVKM. CDR3 DNA sequence: TGTGCCAGCAGTTTTCCCACCGCCGATCCCCCCAAGGACAGGGAAGGACCTGGGGCCAACGTCCTGACTTTC. The encoded protein is CASSFPTADPPKDREGPGANVLTF.

This clonotype was recorded at least ten times. The chain links TRBV2 to TRBJ2-3; tentatively, D is TRBD1 (5 bases). CDR3 length: 14 residues. CDR1 is SNHLY and CDR2 is FYNNEI in the germline V gene. Trimming removed 7 bases at V and 0 bases at J, with 11 bases between. The CDR3 DNA sequence: TGTGCCAGCACAAGGGGTCCTAGCACAGATACGCAGTATTTT. Encoded protein: CASTRGPSTDTQYF.

This clonotype appeared many times. The J gene is TRBJ2-1, the V gene TRBV10-3; 10 nucleotides agree with TRBD2. The V gene's germline CDR1 is ENHRY and CDR2 SYGVKD. The V gene end was trimmed by 2 bases and the J gene end by 4 bases; junction bases not matched to a gene: 5. This CDR3 region has 16 residues. CDR3 sequence reads: CAISEELAGEYNEQFF. The CDR3 DNA follows: TGTGCCATCAGTGAGGAGCTAGCGGGAGAATACAATGAGCAGTTCTTC.

The chain has TRBV6-2 or TRBV6-3 and TRBJ1-2; the match to TRBD1 covers 8 bases. Germline V CDR1 and CDR2: MNHEY, SVGEGT. The CDR3 loop spans 13 amino acids. After removal of 8 bases from V and 6 bases from J, the junction contained 8 bases not matched to a gene. This CDR3 is CASQTRQGNGYTF. The CDR3 bases are TGTGCCAGCCAAACTCGACAGGGGAATGGCTACACCTTC.

This clonotype was seen at least ten times. V usage is TRBV2 and J usage is TRBJ1-6; D is uncertain. The CDR3 consists of 14 residues. Trimming shortened V by 6 bases and J by 2 bases, and 8 bases separated the two germline ends. Germline CDR1 SNHLY, CDR2 FYNNEI. CDR3 region: CASRHRTYNSPLHF. The CDR3, as DNA: TGTGCCAGCAGGCACAGAACCTATAATTCACCCCTCCACTTT.

This clonotype was counted only a few times. The chain links TRBV20-1 to TRBJ2-3; unclear D gene. Germline values: CDR1 DFQATT, CDR2 SNEGSKA (reference sequence). This CDR3 contains 12 residues. Trimming removed 6 bases from V and 0 bases from J, with 7 bases in between. CDR3 bases: TGCAGTGCCACCCTTAGCACAGATACGCAGTATTTT. Its translation is CSATLSTDTQYF.

This clonotype showed up many times. The genes are TRBV7-9 and TRBJ1-2, with D tentatively TRBD1 (5 bases). The V gene's germline CDR1 is SEHNR and CDR2 FQNEAQ (reference sequence). The V gene lost 5 bases and the J gene lost 4 bases, with 11 bases spanning the gap. CDR3 length: 13 residues. The CDR3 protein is CASSQQAGYGYTF. CDR3 nucleotides: TGTGCCAGCAGCCAACAGGCGGGCTATGGCTACACCTTC. Full variable domain (remainder filled in from reference TRBV7-9 and TRBJ1-2): DTGVSQNPRHKITKRGQNVTFRCDPISEHNRLYWYRQTLGQGPEFLTYFQNEAQLEKSRLLSDRFSAERPKGSFSTLEIQRTEQGDSAMYLCASSQQAGYGYTFGSGTRLTVV.